Each of the 16 T cell receptor beta chains below was sequenced from the same sample in a study of Graves' ophthalmopathy and Graves' hyperthyroidism. RNA transcripts yielded amplified TCR beta CDR3 regions. The library came from an HTBI-primed first-round RT-PCR and a second-round multiplex PCR. In TCRdb, the multiplex PCR reads were re-called with MiXCR into one record per CDR3 protein. The table shows fewer than 400,000 distinct CDR3 sequences, with 15% to 20% occurring only once. Sequenced input: peripheral blood. These receptors all come from a young woman with Graves' ophthalmopathy.

The chain couples TRBV6-5 to TRBJ1-1; no reliable D call. V lost 2 bases and J 0 bases, leaving 7 bases between the germline ends. The CDR3 totals 14 residues. Per the germline V gene, CDR1 is MNHEY and CDR2 is SVGAGI. The CDR3 sequence is CASSYVSVNTEAFF. The CDR3 DNA is TGTGCCAGCAGTTACGTTTCGGTGAACACTGAAGCTTTCTTT.

The chain carries TRBV3-1 and TRBJ1-1; weak D call: TRBD1 (6 bases). The CDR3 length is 14 residues. Germline V gives CDR1 LGHDT, CDR2 YNNKEL (reference sequence). Trimming pared 3 bases from V and 1 base from J, leaving 9 bases between. As DNA, the CDR3 is TGTGCCAGCAGCCAGGGACATCAGAACACTGAAGCTTTCTTT. Protein: CASSQGHQNTEAFF.

This clonotype was seen at least ten times. The chain links TRBV12-3 or TRBV12-4 to TRBJ1-3; D is uncertain. Trimming removed 6 bases at V and 0 bases at J, with 12 bases between. CDR3 size: 15 residues. The CDR3 bases are TGTGCCAGCAGCTTTTGGGGATTCTCTGGAAACACCATATATTTT. Translated: CASSFWGFSGNTIYF.

This clonotype appeared a few times. A much larger clone sits a single nucleotide away, making a read error possible. This chain links TRBV10-3 with TRBJ2-7; no definite D call. Germline lookup yields CDR1 ENHRY and CDR2 SYGVKD. There are 12 residues in the CDR3. Trimming cost V 4 bases and J 0 bases, with 4 bases left between them. The CDR3 loop is CAISGDSYEQYF. The CDR3 DNA sequence: TGTGCCATCAGTGGGGACTCCTACGAGCAGTACTTC.

This clonotype showed up many times. The V gene is TRBV9, the J gene TRBJ1-1, with D maybe TRBD1 (5 bases). The germline CDR1 and CDR2 sequences are SGDLS and YYNGEE. The CDR3 is 15 amino acids. Trimming took 5 bases from V and 6 from J, leaving 20 bases between them. CDR3 loop: CASRGRGVGRSEAFF. The CDR3 coding sequence is TGTGCCAGCAGGGGCCGAGGGGTAGGTAGGTCTGAAGCTTTCTTT. Complete variable domain (other parts from reference TRBV9 and TRBJ1-1): DSGVTQTPKHLITATGQRVTLRCSPRSGDLSVYWYQQSLDQGLQFLIQYYNGEERAKGNILERFSAQQFPDLHSELNLSSLELGDSALYFCASRGRGVGRSEAFFGQGTRLTVV.

The rearrangement uses TRBV28 and TRBJ1-2, with 11 bases that match TRBD1. Germline V gene data show CDR1 as MDHEN and CDR2 as SYDVKM. Unmatched junction bases numbered 7, after V lost 4 bases and J lost 9 bases. The CDR3 has 14 amino acids. For the CDR3, the DNA is TGTGCCAGCAGTTCCGGACAGGGGGCGCGTAGCTACACCTTC. This gives the protein CASSSGQGARSYTF.

This clonotype has ten or more counts. V gene TRBV7-2 combines with J gene TRBJ1-6, with D possibly matching TRBD1 (5 bases). The CDR3 totals 16 residues. The V and J ends lost 3 bases and 10 bases respectively, with 19 bases between them. Looked up from germline, CDR1 is SGHTA and CDR2 is FQGNSA. CDR3 sequence reads: CASSLRGLTLGSPLHF. The CDR3 DNA reads TGTGCCAGCAGCTTGAGGGGACTGACTTTAGGGTCACCCCTCCACTTT.

Many counts were recorded for this clonotype. The rearrangement uses TRBV18 and TRBJ1-1; tentative D call: TRBD1 (6 bases). Germline CDR1 and CDR2: KGHSH and LQKENI. CDR3 length equals 12 residues. Deletions cut 2 bases from V and 8 bases from J, with 9 bases between. CDR3 in DNA: TGTGCCAGCTCACCAATGGGGGCCGAAGCTTTCTTT. Its protein is CASSPMGAEAFF.

The chain combines TRBV7-8 with TRBJ2-2, with 7 bases identical to TRBD2. The CDR3 spans 14 residues. CDR1 is SGHVS and CDR2 is FQNEAQ in the germline V gene. As DNA, the CDR3 is TGTGACACCACAGCGGGGTCGAACACCGGGGAGCTGTTTTTT. This sequence encodes CDTTAGSNTGELFF.

Ten or more counts support this clonotype. The chain links TRBV5-1 to TRBJ2-5; TRBD2 matches at 10 bases. The CDR3 loop spans 18 amino acids. V dropped 0 bases and J dropped 0; count of bases not matched to a gene: 8. From germline, CDR1 is SGHRS and CDR2 YFSETQ. This CDR3 is CASSLDLAGGPNQETQYF. The DNA of the CDR3 is TGCGCCAGCAGCTTGGATTTAGCGGGAGGCCCCAACCAAGAGACCCAGTACTTC.

The sample holds many counts of this clonotype. The chain joins TRBV7-8 to TRBJ1-3; no clear D. The CDR3 loop spans 13 amino acids. Looked up from germline, CDR1 is SGHVS and CDR2 is FQNEAQ. Trimming stripped 0 bases from V and 3 bases from J, with 3 bases between. CDR3 nucleotides: TGTGCCAGCAGCTTAGCGCATGGAAACACCATATATTTT. It translates to CASSLAHGNTIYF.

This clonotype showed up many times. The chain links TRBV30 to TRBJ1-1; 7 positions agree with TRBD1. The CDR3 is 11 residues long. CDR1 GTSNPN and CDR2 SVGIG come from the germline V gene (reference sequence). V shed 8 bases and J 6 bases; nucleotides not matched to a gene: 6. The CDR3, as DNA: TGTGCCGCCCACAGGGGCGCTGAAGCTTTCTTT. This codes for CAAHRGAEAFF.

This clonotype was found once. CDR3 residues: CASSQGTTLTQHF. The CDR3 bases are TGTGCCAGCAGCCAAGGGACGACCCTGACCCAGCATTTT. This chain links TRBV3-1 with TRBJ1-5, with no clear D. Germline CDR1 LGHDT, CDR2 YNNKEL (reference sequence). This CDR3 comprises 13 residues. Trimming pared 1 base from V and 11 bases from J, leaving 12 bases between.

This clonotype was recorded many times. This rearrangement joins TRBV7-3 to TRBJ2-3; 8 bases align to TRBD1. V was clipped by 5 bases and J by 6 bases; unmatched bases: 10. The V gene's germline CDR1 is SGHTA and CDR2 FQGTGA. The CDR3 loop spans 15 amino acids. CDR3 bases: TGTGCCAGCAGCCCGGGGGACAGGTCCGGGGATACGCAGTATTTT. As protein: CASSPGDRSGDTQYF. The variable domain in full, completed from reference TRBV7-3 and TRBJ2-3, reads GAGVSQTPSNKVTEKGKYVELRCDPISGHTALYWYRQSLGQGPEFLIYFQGTGAADDSGLPNDRFFAVRPEGSVSTLKIQRTERGDSAVYLCASSPGDRSGDTQYFGPGTRLTVL.

This clonotype has a count of ten or more. This sequence joins TRBV2 and TRBJ1-3, with TRBD1 matching over 7 bases. V dropped 5 bases and J dropped 0; count of bases not matched to a gene: 7. This CDR3 region has 16 residues. Germline CDR1 reads SNHLY; CDR2 reads FYNNEI. The CDR3 loop is CASSLQGVNSGNTIYF. The CDR3 region has the DNA TGTGCCAGCAGTCTTCAGGGGGTTAACTCTGGAAACACCATATATTTT.

In its sample, this clonotype was seen many times. The V gene is TRBV5-1, the J gene TRBJ2-7; 9 bases match TRBD2. CDR1 is SGHRS, CDR2 YFSETQ, per germline. The length of the CDR3 is 16 residues. V was clipped by 0 bases and J by 0 bases; unmatched bases: 4. In DNA form, the CDR3 reads TGCGCCAGCAGCTTGGGCTCTAGCGGGGCCTCCTACGAGCAGTACTTC. It encodes CASSLGSSGASYEQYF.